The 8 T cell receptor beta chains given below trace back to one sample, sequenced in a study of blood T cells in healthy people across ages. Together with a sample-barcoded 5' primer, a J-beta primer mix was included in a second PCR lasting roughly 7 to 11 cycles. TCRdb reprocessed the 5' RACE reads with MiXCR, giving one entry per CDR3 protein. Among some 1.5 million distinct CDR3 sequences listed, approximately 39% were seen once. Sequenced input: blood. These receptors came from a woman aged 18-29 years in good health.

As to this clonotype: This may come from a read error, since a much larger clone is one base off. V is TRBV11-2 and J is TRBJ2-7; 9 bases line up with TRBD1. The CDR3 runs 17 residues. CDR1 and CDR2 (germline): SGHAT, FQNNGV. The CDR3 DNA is TGTGCCACCAGCAAGCAATGGGGACAGGGAACCTACAATGAGCAGTACTTC. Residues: CATSKQWGQGTYNEQYF.

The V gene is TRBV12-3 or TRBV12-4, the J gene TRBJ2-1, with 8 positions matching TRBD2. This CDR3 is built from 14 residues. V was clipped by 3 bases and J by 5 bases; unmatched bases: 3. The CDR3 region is CASSFALADNEQFF. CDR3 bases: TGTGCCAGCAGTTTTGCACTAGCGGACAATGAGCAGTTCTTC.

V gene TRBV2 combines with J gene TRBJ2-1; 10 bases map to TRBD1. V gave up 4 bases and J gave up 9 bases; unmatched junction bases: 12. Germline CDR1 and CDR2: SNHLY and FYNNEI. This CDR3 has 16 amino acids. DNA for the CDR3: TGTGCCAGCAGTGGTCTTTCCGGGACAGGGGCGGGTGAGCAGTTCTTC. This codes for CASSGLSGTGAGEQFF.

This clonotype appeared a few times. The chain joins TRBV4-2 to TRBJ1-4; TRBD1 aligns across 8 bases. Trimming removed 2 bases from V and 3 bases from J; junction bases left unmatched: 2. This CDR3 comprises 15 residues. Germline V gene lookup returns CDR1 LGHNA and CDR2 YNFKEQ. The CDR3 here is CASSQQGAANEKLFF. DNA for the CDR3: TGTGCCAGCAGCCAACAGGGGGCAGCTAATGAAAAACTGTTTTTT.

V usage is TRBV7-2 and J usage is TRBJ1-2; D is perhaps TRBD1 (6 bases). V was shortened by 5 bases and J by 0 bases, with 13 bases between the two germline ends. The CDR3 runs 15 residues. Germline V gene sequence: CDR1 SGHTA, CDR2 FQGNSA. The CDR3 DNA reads TGTGCCAGCAGCAGAGCGACAGGAGCTAACTATGGCTACACCTTC. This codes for CASSRATGANYGYTF.

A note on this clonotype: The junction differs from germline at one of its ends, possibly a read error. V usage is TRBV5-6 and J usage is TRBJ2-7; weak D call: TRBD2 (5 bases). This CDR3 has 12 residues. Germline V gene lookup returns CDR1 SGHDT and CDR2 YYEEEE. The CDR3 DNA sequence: TGTGCCAGCAGCTCGGGAACCTACGGGCAGTACTTC. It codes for CASSSGTYGQYF.

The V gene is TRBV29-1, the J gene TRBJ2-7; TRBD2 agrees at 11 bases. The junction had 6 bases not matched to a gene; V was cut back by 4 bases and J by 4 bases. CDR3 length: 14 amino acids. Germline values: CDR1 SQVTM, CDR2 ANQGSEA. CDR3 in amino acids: CSVANTSGSYEQYF. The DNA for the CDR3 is TGCAGCGTTGCTAATACTAGCGGGAGTTACGAGCAGTACTTC.

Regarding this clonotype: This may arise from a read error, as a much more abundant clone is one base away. The CDR3 protein is CSAGRSLQETQYF. CDR3 DNA sequence: TGCAGCGCGGGGAGGTCCCTTCAAGAGACCCAGTACTTC. V and J are TRBV29-1 and TRBJ2-5, with D tentatively TRBD2 (6 bases). The length of the CDR3 is 13 residues. Germline V gene sequence: CDR1 SQVTM, CDR2 ANQGSEA. Trimming removed 7 bases at V and 2 bases at J, with 14 bases between. Combining the CDR3 with reference TRBV29-1 and TRBJ2-5 gives the whole variable domain SAVISQKPSRDICQRGTSLTIQCQVDSQVTMMFWYRQQPGQSLTLIATANQGSEATYESGFVIDKFPISRPNLTFSTLTVSNMSPEDSSIYLCSAGRSLQETQYFGPGTRLLVL.